This paragraph reports one T cell receptor beta chain. This entry belongs to a study of blood T cell repertoires in COVID-19. Study information: Acute-phase and convalescent COVID-19 samples originated in the United States, Italy and Spain. In each case, the material was cDNA or gDNA derived from T cells, B-cell-depleted T cells, or PBMCs.

Categorization into cohorts depended on clinical history that participants reported. In the authors' workflow: Estimation of nucleated cell counts relied on the amplification of reference gene primers. The data were produced by immunoSEQ multiplex PCR, yet TCRdb's version contains in-frame clones alone and is incomplete. V, J and clone size reflect that table, while D and trimming were determined from the DNA. The profile shows 150,000 to 200,000 clones, about 82% of them singletons. Germline V gives CDR1 SGHRS, CDR2 YFSETQ. The length of the CDR3 is 15 residues. The V end lost 0 bases, the J end lost 8 bases, and 15 bases lay between the germline ends.

This sequence joins TRBV5-1 and TRBJ2-1; tentative D call: TRBD1 (5 bases). This receptor was obtained from a woman aged 25 to 39 who had recovered from COVID-19. The material sequenced was PBMCs or T cells enriched from blood (not recorded which). CDR3 in DNA: TGCGCCAGCAGCTTGGTTGGCGTCAGGGCGGATGAGCAGTTCTTC. Protein product: CASSLVGVRADEQFF.